The present T cell receptor (beta chain) was sequenced within a study of blood T cell repertoires in COVID-19. This clone was counted a few times. The method was immunoSEQ multiplex PCR; TCRdb's version includes in-frame clones alone and lacks a portion of them. Found here are 200,000 to 250,000 clones, about 82% of them singletons; the top ten hold about 2.1%. The CDR3 contains 16 residues. Participants were placed into cohorts based on the clinical history they reported. Sequencing was done on a sample of PBMCs or T cells enriched from blood (not recorded which). The sequence was obtained from a woman aged 50 to 65 who had recovered from COVID-19. The chain combines TRBV21-1 with TRBJ1-5; the table calls TRBD1, which could not be checked here. TRBV21-1 is shown as a pseudogene. The CDR3 is CASSKEDSFSNQPQHF. The CDR3 nucleotides are TGTGCCAGCAGCAAAGAAGACAGTTTTAGCAATCAGCCCCAGCATTTT.